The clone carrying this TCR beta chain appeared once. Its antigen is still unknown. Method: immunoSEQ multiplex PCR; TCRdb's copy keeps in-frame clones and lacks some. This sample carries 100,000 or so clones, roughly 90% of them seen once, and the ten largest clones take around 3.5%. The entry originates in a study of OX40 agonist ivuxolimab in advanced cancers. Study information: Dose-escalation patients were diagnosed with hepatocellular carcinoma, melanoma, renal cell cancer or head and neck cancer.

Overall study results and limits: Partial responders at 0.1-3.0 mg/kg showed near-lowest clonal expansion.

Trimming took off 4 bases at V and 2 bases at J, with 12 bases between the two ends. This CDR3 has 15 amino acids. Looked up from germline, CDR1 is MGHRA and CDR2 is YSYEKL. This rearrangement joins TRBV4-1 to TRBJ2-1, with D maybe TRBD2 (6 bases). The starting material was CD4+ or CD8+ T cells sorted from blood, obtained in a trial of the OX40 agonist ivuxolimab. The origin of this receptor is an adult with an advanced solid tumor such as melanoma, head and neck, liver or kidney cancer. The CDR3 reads CASSPSSVPYNEQFF. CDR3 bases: TGCGCCAGCAGCCCTTCTAGCGTCCCCTACAATGAGCAGTTCTTC.